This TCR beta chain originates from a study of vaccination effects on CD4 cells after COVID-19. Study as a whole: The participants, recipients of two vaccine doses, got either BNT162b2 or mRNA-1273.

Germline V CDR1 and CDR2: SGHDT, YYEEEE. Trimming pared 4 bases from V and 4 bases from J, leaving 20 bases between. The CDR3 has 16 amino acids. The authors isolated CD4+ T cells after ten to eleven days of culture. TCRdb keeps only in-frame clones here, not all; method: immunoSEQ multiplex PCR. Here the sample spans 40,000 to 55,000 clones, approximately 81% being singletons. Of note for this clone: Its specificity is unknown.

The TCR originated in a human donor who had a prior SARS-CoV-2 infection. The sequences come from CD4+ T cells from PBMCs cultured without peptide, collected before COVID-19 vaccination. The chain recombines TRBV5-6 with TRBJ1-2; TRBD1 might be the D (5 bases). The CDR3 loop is CASSRLGLLLPYGYTF. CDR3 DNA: TGTGCCAGCAGCCGCTTGGGGCTTTTACTCCCCTATGGCTACACCTTC.